The entry below gives a single TCR beta chain sequence along with its context. The sample originates from a study of response to subunit inactivated influenza vaccine. Germline V CDR1 and CDR2: SNHLY, FYNNEI. The CDR3 contains 15 residues. Trimming removed 6 bases at V and 0 bases at J, with 15 bases between. Each CDR3 protein gets one entry after TCRdb re-called the RT-PCR reads with MiXCR. The sample carries 500,000 to 700,000 distinct CDR3 sequences, under 30% recorded once. The sample was also linked to a second study, of T cells expressing NK-cell markers. That paper notes: The TCR beta cDNA came from 5'RACE template switching with UMIs.

The TCR originated in a man aged 50-59 years who received an inactivated influenza vaccine. Sequenced material: CD4+ T cells sorted from PBMCs, taken 12 days after vaccination. The rearrangement uses TRBV2 and TRBJ2-7; D is possibly TRBD2 (5 bases). The chain's CDR3 is CASRVLDGSSYEQYF. The CDR3, as DNA: TGTGCCAGCAGGGTACTAGATGGAAGCTCCTACGAGCAGTACTTC.